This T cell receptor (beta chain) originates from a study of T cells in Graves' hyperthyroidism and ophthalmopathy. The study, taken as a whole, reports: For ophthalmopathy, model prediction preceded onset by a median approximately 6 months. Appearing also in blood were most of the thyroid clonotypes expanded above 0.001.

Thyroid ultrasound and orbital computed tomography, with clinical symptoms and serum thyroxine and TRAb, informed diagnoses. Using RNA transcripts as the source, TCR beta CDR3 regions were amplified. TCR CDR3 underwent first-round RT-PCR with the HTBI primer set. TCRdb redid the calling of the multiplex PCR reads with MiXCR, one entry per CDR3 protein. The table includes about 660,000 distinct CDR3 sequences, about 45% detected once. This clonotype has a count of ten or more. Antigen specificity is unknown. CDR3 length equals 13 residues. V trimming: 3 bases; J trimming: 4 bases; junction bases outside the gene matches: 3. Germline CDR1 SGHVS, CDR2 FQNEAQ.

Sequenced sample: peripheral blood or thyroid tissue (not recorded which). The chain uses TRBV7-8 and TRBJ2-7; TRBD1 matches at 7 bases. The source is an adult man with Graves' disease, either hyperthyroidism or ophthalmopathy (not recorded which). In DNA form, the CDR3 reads TGTGCCAGCAGCTTTGACAGGGATTACGAGCAGTACTTC. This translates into CASSFDRDYEQYF.